Listed below are T cell receptor beta chains from one sample, sequenced in a study of T cells in Graves' hyperthyroidism and ophthalmopathy. TCRdb redid the calling of the multiplex PCR reads with MiXCR, one entry per CDR3 protein. The sample lists a few hundred thousand distinct CDR3 sequences, roughly 18% occurring once. The specimen was blood. The source is a woman younger than 35 with Graves' ophthalmopathy. Each CDR3 is given with its conserved first and last residue. Each record gives: D gene, V gene, clone size, J gene, CDR3 DNA, CDR3 protein. D genes are given only for firm matches. Only some rows state a clone size, as once, few, many or a class for expanded clones.

>.|TRBV5-1|many|TRBJ2-3
TGCGCCAGCAGCTTGGCGAGAACTAGCACAGATACGCAGTATTTT
CASSLARTSTDTQYF
>.|TRBV7-9|few|TRBJ2-1
TGTGCCAGCAGCCCCCCACGGCCACCCTACAATGAGCAGTTCTTC
CASSPPRPPYNEQFF
>.|TRBV11-2|many|TRBJ1-1
TGTGCCAGCAGCCAGGACCCTGAAGCTTTCTTT
CASSQDPEAFF
>TRBD2|TRBV28|.|TRBJ2-7
TGTGCCAGCAGCTCGGGACTAGCGGTAACCTACGAGCAGTACTTC
CASSSGLAVTYEQYF
>TRBD2|TRBV20-1|many|TRBJ2-7
TGCAGTGACAAAGCGGGAGTCTCCTACGAGCAGTACTTC
CSDKAGVSYEQYF
>.|TRBV5-8|many|TRBJ2-5
TGTGCCAGCAGCCGCGACTTTGCGGGGCGCCAAGAGACCCAGTACTTC
CASSRDFAGRQETQYF
>.|TRBV7-9|many|TRBJ2-2
TGTGCCAGCAGCTCTCGGACCTGGAACACCGGGGAGCTGTTTTTT
CASSSRTWNTGELFF
>TRBD2|TRBV7-3|.|TRBJ2-3
TGTGCCAGCAGCTCGGGACTAGCGGGAGTGATAGATACGCAGTATTTT
CASSSGLAGVIDTQYF
>.|TRBV4-1|.|TRBJ1-4
TGCGCCAGCAGCCAAGAGCCAGGGGCGACTAATGAAAAACTGTTTTTT
CASSQEPGATNEKLFF
>.|TRBV4-3|.|TRBJ2-6
TGCGCCAGCAGCTCGCAATTTGGGACCTCTGGGGCCAACGTCCTGACTTTC
CASSSQFGTSGANVLTF